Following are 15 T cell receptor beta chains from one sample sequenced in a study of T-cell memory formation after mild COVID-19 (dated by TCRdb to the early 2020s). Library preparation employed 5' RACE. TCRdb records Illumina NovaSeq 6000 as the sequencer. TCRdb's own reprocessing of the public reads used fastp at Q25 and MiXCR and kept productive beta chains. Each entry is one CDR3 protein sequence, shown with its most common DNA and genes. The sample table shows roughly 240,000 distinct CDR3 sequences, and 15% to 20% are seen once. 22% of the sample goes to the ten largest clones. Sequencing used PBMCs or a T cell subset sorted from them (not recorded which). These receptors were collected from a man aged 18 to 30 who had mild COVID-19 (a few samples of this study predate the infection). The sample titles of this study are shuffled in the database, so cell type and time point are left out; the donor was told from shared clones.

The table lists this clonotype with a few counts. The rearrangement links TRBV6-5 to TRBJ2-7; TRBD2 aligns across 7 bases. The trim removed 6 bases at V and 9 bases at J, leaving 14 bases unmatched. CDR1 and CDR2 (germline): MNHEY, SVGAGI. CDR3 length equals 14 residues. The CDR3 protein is CASSPGAVGLGQYF. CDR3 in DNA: TGTGCCAGCAGCCCCGGGGCGGTAGGACTAGGGCAGTACTTC.

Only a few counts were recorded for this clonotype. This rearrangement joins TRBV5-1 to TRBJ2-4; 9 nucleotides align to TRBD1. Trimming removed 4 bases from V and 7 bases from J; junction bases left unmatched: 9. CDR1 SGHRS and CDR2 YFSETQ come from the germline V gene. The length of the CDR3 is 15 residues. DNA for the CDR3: TGCGCCAGCAGCCAACCGGGACAGGGTGGGAACATTCAGTACTTC. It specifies CASSQPGQGGNIQYF.

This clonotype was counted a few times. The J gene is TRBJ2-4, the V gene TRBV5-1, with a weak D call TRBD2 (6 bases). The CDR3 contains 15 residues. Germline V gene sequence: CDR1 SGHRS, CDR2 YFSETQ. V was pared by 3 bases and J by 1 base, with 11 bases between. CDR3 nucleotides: TGCGCCAGCAGCTCTTTTGGGGGGGCCAAAAACATTCAGTACTTC. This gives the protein CASSSFGGAKNIQYF.

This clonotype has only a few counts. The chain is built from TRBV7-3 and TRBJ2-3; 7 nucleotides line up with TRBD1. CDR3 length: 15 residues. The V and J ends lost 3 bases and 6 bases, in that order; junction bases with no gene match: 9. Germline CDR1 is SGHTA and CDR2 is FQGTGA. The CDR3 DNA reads TGTGCCAGCAGCTTGGGACAGCCCGGGGCGGATACGCAGTATTTT. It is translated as CASSLGQPGADTQYF.

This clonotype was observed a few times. The CDR3 sequence: CASSLGDGPQHF. CDR3 nucleotides: TGTGCCAGCAGCTTAGGGGACGGGCCCCAGCATTTT. The chain has TRBV7-9 and TRBJ1-5, with D perhaps TRBD1 (5 bases). Germline V gene sequence: CDR1 SEHNR, CDR2 FQNEAQ (reference sequence). Trimming removed 1 base at V and 9 bases at J, with 7 bases between. This CDR3 contains 12 residues.

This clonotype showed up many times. The CDR3: CATSREEGNEQFF. Written as DNA, the CDR3 is TGTGCCACCAGCAGAGAAGAAGGCAATGAGCAGTTCTTC. The chain couples TRBV15 to TRBJ2-1, with no clear D. Germline values: CDR1 LNHNV, CDR2 YYDKDF (reference sequence). The CDR3 is 13 residues long. The V and J ends lost 0 bases and 6 bases respectively, with 6 bases between them.

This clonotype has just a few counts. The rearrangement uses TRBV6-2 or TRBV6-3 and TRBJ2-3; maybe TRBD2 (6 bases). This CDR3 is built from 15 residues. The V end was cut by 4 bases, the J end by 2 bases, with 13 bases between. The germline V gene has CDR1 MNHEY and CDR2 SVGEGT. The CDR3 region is CASSLAGRPTDTQYF. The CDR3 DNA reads TGTGCCAGCAGTTTGGCGGGACGACCCACAGATACGCAGTATTTT.

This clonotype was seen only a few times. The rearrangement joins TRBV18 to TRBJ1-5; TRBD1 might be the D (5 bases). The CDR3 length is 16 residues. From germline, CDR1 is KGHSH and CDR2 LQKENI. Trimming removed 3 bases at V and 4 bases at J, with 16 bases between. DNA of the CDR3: TGTGCCAGCTCACCGTCCCTTGGGGGGGGAAATCAGCCCCAGCATTTT. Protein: CASSPSLGGGNQPQHF.

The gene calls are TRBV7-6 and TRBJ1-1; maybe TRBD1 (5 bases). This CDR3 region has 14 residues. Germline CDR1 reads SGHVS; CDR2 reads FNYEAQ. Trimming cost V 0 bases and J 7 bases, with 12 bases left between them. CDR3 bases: TGTGCCAGCAGCTTAGCGGGGCAGGGAGATGAAGCTTTCTTT. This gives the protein CASSLAGQGDEAFF.

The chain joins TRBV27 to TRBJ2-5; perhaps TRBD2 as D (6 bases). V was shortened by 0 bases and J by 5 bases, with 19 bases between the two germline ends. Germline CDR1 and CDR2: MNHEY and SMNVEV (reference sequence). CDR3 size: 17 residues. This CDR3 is CASSLSWLEGLRETQYF. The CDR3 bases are TGTGCCAGCAGTTTATCGTGGTTGGAGGGATTGAGGGAGACCCAGTACTTC.

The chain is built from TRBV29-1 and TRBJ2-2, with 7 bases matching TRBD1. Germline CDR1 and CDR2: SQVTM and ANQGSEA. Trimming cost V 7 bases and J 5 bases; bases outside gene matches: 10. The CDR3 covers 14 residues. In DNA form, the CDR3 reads TGCAGCGCCAAAGACAGGGTGGGGACCGGGGAGCTGTTTTTT. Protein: CSAKDRVGTGELFF.

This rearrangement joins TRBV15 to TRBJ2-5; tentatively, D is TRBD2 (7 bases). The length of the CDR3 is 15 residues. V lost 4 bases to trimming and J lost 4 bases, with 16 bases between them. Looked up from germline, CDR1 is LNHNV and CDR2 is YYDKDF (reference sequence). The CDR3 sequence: CATSTWGGGRETQYF. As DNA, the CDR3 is TGTGCCACCAGCACCTGGGGGGGGGGCCGAGAGACCCAGTACTTC.

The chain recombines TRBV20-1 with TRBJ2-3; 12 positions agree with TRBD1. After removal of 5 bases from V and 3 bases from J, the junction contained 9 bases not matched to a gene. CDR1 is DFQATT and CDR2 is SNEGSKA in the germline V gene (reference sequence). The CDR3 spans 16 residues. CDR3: CSAGAPGQGATDTQYF. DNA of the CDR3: TGCAGTGCTGGAGCGCCGGGACAGGGGGCAACAGATACGCAGTATTTT.

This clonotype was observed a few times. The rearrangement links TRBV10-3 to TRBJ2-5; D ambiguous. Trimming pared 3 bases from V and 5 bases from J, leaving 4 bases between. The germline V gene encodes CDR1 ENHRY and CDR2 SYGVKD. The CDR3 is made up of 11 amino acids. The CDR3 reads CAISEGETQYF. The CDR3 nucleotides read TGTGCCATCAGTGAAGGGGAGACCCAGTACTTC.

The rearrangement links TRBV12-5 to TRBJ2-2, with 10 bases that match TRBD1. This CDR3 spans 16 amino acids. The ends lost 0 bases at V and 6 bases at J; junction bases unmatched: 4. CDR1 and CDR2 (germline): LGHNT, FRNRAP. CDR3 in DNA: TGTGCTAGTGGTTTGGTAGGGGACAGGGGTGCCGGGGAGCTGTTTTTT. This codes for CASGLVGDRGAGELFF.